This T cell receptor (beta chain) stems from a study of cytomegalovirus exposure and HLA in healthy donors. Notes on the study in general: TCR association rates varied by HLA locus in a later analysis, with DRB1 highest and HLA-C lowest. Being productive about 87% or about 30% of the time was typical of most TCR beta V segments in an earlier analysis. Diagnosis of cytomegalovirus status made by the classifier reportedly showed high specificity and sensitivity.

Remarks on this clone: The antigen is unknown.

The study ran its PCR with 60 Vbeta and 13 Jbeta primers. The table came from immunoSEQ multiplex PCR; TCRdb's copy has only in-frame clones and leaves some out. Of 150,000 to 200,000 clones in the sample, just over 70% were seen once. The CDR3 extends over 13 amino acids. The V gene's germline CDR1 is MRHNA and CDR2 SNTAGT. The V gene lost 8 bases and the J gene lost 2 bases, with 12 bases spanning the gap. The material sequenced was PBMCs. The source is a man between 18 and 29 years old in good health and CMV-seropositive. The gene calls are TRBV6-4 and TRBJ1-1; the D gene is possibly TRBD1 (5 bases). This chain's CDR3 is CASSAQGNTEAFF. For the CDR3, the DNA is TGTGCCAGCTCAGCCCAGGGAAACACTGAAGCTTTCTTT.